This T cell receptor beta chain was observed in a study of T cells in narcolepsy. Across the study: Healthy controls were enrolled alongside patients with narcolepsy type 1 or type 2.

Data came from immunoSEQ multiplex PCR; TCRdb stores just in-frame clones and leaves some out. This table has about 14,000 clones, approximately 91% appearing once. Findings of the study overall: No autoreactive T cell clone sequences appeared in some memory CD4+ repertoires. Same-patient CSF and blood CD4+ T cell clonotypes included HCRT-specific and TRIB2-specific autoreactive ones.

V was trimmed by 4 bases and J by 0 bases, leaving 16 bases between them. This CDR3 has 17 amino acids. Looked up from germline, CDR1 is SGHAT and CDR2 is FQDESV (reference sequence). With regard to this clone: Its specificity is not known.

Source material: CD45RA- memory CD4+ T cells from PBMCs. This TCR derives from a human donor with narcolepsy. V is TRBV11-1 and J is TRBJ2-1; D is possibly TRBD2 (6 bases). CDR3 residues: CASSSDRDWGSYNEQFF. Here the CDR3 DNA reads TGTGCCAGCAGCTCGGACCGGGACTGGGGCTCCTACAATGAGCAGTTCTTC.